Below are 32 T cell receptor beta chains sequenced from a single sample in a study of blood T cell repertoires in COVID-19 (dated by TCRdb to the early 2020s). Libraries were made using the immunoSEQ multiplex PCR assay. Entries here come from immuneACCESS through TCRdb and include only in-frame sequences with V and J called. Some clones fail to appear in such tables; in the studies checked, an unresolved V gene covers under half of the shortfall, and the cause of the remainder is unknown. The sample table holds some 60,000 clones, of which approximately 80% were seen once. The biggest ten clones account for around 21% of the sample. Sequenced material: peripheral blood. These receptor sequences come from a man aged 30 to 39 with COVID-19, enrolled during active disease.

The chain couples TRBV5-5 to TRBJ2-5; TRBD1 agrees at 8 bases. Trimming removed 1 base from V and 1 base from J; junction bases left unmatched: 0. Germline lookup yields CDR1 SGHKS and CDR2 YYEKEE (reference sequence). This CDR3 has 14 residues. The CDR3 sequence is CASSLTGGQETQYF. For the CDR3, the DNA is TGTGCCAGCAGCTTGACAGGGGGCCAAGAGACCCAGTACTTC. The full variable domain, in which reference TRBV5-5 and TRBJ2-5 provide the parts outside the CDR3, is DAGVTQSPTHLIKTRGQQVTLRCSPISGHKSVSWYQQVLGQGPQFIFQYYEKEERGRGNFPDRFSARQFPNYSSELNVNALLLGDSALYLCASSLTGGQETQYFGPGTRLLVL.

This sequence joins TRBV5-4 and TRBJ2-2; 7 bases line up with TRBD1. The ends lost 3 bases at V and 4 bases at J; junction bases unmatched: 6. Germline assignment: CDR1 SGHNT and CDR2 YYREEE (reference sequence). The CDR3 is 15 residues long. The CDR3 sequence is CASSWDRGGTGELFF. The CDR3 DNA sequence: TGTGCCAGCAGCTGGGACAGAGGGGGCACCGGGGAGCTGTTTTTT. Together with reference TRBV5-4 and TRBJ2-2, the CDR3 gives the full variable domain: ETGVTQSPTHLIKTRGQQVTLRCSSQSGHNTVSWYQQALGQGPQFIFQYYREEENGRGNFPPRFSGLQFPNYSSELNVNALELDDSALYLCASSWDRGGTGELFFGEGSRLTVL.

This chain joins TRBV3-1 (or the pseudogene TRBV3-2) and TRBJ1-2; the match to TRBD1 covers 8 bases. Looked up from germline, CDR1 is LGHDT and CDR2 is YNNKEL (reference sequence). The V and J ends lost 4 bases and 2 bases, in that order; junction bases with no gene match: 9. This CDR3 is 16 amino acids long. The CDR3, as DNA: TGTGCCAGCAGCCCAACGGGACAGGTGTTCAACTATGGCTACACCTTC. Protein product: CASSPTGQVFNYGYTF.

The chain couples TRBV4-1 to TRBJ2-2, with 13 bases identical to TRBD2. Germline CDR1 is MGHRA and CDR2 is YSYEKL. The CDR3 has 15 residues. Unmatched junction bases numbered 0, after V lost 1 base and J lost 7 bases. This chain's CDR3 is CASSQGLAGGGELFF. The DNA for the CDR3 is TGCGCCAGCAGCCAAGGACTAGCGGGGGGCGGGGAGCTGTTTTTT.

In this sample, this clone turned up once. The rearrangement joins TRBV4-1 to TRBJ2-5, with 16 bases identical to TRBD2. Germline assignment: CDR1 MGHRA and CDR2 YSYEKL. The V gene end was trimmed by 1 base and the J gene end by 3 bases; junction bases not matched to a gene: 2. The CDR3 consists of 17 residues. In nucleotides, the CDR3 is TGCGCCAGCAGCCAAGCGGGACTAGCGGGGGGGAAAGAGACCCAGTACTTC. Residues: CASSQAGLAGGKETQYF.

This sequence joins TRBV28 and TRBJ2-7, with 10 bases identical to TRBD2. The CDR3 runs 15 residues. The germline gives CDR1 MDHEN, CDR2 SYDVKM. V was pared by 6 bases and J by 1 base, with 6 bases of the junction left unmatched. CDR3 in amino acids: CASRGTSGESYEQYF. The CDR3 DNA follows: TGTGCCAGCAGGGGTACTAGCGGGGAGTCCTACGAGCAGTACTTC.

The chain recombines TRBV7-7 with TRBJ2-5; 8 bases line up with TRBD1. This CDR3 spans 14 amino acids. V lost 5 bases and J lost 5; bases outside the gene matches: 7. CDR1 and CDR2 from the germline V gene are SSHAT and FNYEAQ (reference sequence). CDR3 coding DNA: TGTGCCAGCAGCCAAACAGGGGGTCAGGAGACCCAGTACTTC. As protein: CASSQTGGQETQYF.

J is TRBJ2-1 and V is TRBV12-5; 11 positions agree with TRBD2. The V gene end was trimmed by 3 bases and the J gene end by 7 bases; junction bases not matched to a gene: 5. The CDR3 length is 15 residues. Germline lookup yields CDR1 LGHNT and CDR2 FRNRAP. The CDR3 is CASGFPGLAGNEQFF. As DNA, the CDR3 is TGTGCTAGTGGTTTTCCTGGACTAGCGGGTAATGAGCAGTTCTTC.

The CDR3 sequence is CASSLAATGVMNTEAFF. CDR3 sequence (DNA): TGTGCCAGCAGCTTAGCGGCAACTGGAGTGATGAACACTGAAGCTTTCTTT. This chain joins TRBV7-8 and TRBJ1-1; D unclear. This CDR3 spans 17 amino acids. With 0 bases removed from V and 0 bases from J, the gap between germline ends came to 14 bases. CDR1 is SGHVS, CDR2 FQNEAQ, per germline.

The rearrangement uses TRBV30 and TRBJ2-5; the D gene is possibly TRBD2 (6 bases). The CDR3 is made up of 15 amino acids. Germline lookup yields CDR1 GTSNPN and CDR2 SVGIG (reference sequence). Trimming stripped 1 base from V and 0 bases from J, with 12 bases between. CDR3 DNA sequence: TGTGCCTGGAGTGCCGGGGACTTCAACCAAGAGACCCAGTACTTC. Translating gives CAWSAGDFNQETQYF.

The V gene is TRBV3-1 (or the pseudogene TRBV3-2), the J gene TRBJ2-1, with 14 positions matching TRBD2. Germline loops: CDR1 LGHDT, CDR2 YNNKEL (reference sequence). With 2 bases clipped from V and 16 bases from J, the junction kept 10 bases outside the gene matches. This CDR3 region has 15 residues. The CDR3 nucleotides are TGTGCCAGCAGCCAAAGGGGACTAGCGGGAGTGGGAACCTTCTTC. Protein: CASSQRGLAGVGTFF.

This chain joins TRBV10-3 and TRBJ2-7; no clear D. Germline CDR1 and CDR2: ENHRY and SYGVKD. The CDR3 spans 11 residues. Trimming stripped 2 bases from V and 6 bases from J, with 5 bases between. The CDR3 coding sequence is TGTGCCATCAGTGAGCGCGTCGAGCAGTACTTC. This codes for CAISERVEQYF.

The chain employs TRBV18 and TRBJ2-7; 11 bases line up with TRBD1. The CDR3 contains 18 residues. Germline loops: CDR1 KGHSH, CDR2 LQKENI. Trimming took 3 bases from V and 0 from J; bases not matched to a gene: 10. CDR3 DNA sequence: TGTGCCAGCTCACCCCGGACAGGGGGCCCCTTGAGCTCCTACGAGCAGTACTTC. This sequence encodes CASSPRTGGPLSSYEQYF. The entire variable domain, with the rest obtained from reference TRBV18 and TRBJ2-7, is as follows: NAGVMQNPRHLVRRRGQEARLRCSPMKGHSHVYWYRQLPEEGLKFMVYLQKENIIDESGMPKERFSAEFPKEGPSILRIQQVVRGDSAAYFCASSPRTGGPLSSYEQYFGPGTRLTVT.

The chain uses TRBV30 and TRBJ2-7, with D possibly matching TRBD1 (5 bases). The CDR3 sequence is 14 residues long. V was cut by 0 bases and J by 3 bases, with 12 bases left in between. Looked up from germline, CDR1 is GTSNPN and CDR2 is SVGIG (reference sequence). The CDR3 nucleotides read TGTGCCTGGAGTGTATCCCAGGGCGGCTACGAGCAGTACTTC. This translates into CAWSVSQGGYEQYF.

This clone was picked up a small number of times. The chain recombines TRBV10-3 with TRBJ2-1, with TRBD2 identical over 9 bases. The CDR3 covers 14 residues. Germline CDR1 and CDR2: ENHRY and SYGVKD. V trimming: 4 bases; J trimming: 10 bases; junction bases outside the gene matches: 8. The CDR3 DNA reads TGTGCCATCAGTGCGCGGGAGGGCGGTCGCGAGCAGTTCTTC. Amino acid sequence: CAISAREGGREQFF.

The chain joins TRBV13 to TRBJ1-1, with D hard to call. CDR1 is PRHDT, CDR2 FYEKMQ, per germline (reference sequence). Trimming removed 2 bases from V and 2 bases from J, with 6 bases in between. The CDR3 contains 13 residues. CDR3 protein: CASSLNLNTEAFF. In nucleotides, the CDR3 is TGTGCCAGCAGCTTAAATCTAAACACTGAAGCTTTCTTT.

The V call is TRBV6-6, the J call TRBJ2-7; 7 nucleotides line up with TRBD1. CDR3 size: 15 residues. Germline V gene lookup returns CDR1 MNHNY and CDR2 SVGAGI (reference sequence). The ends lost 2 bases at V and 2 bases at J; junction bases unmatched: 6. The CDR3 DNA sequence: TGTGCCAGCAGTTACACCGGGACAGTTGCCTACGAGCAGTACTTC. The encoded protein is CASSYTGTVAYEQYF.

The chain is built from TRBV4-3 and TRBJ2-7; 11 bases line up with TRBD1. Trimming at V came to 3 bases and at J to 2 bases, leaving 3 bases not matched to a gene. Germline CDR1 and CDR2: LGHNA and YSLEER. The CDR3 loop spans 15 amino acids. CDR3 DNA: TGCGCCAGCAGCCAGGGACAGGGGGACCCCTACGAGCAGTACTTC. This gives the protein CASSQGQGDPYEQYF.

The chain employs TRBV5-1 and TRBJ2-7; TRBD2 matches at 15 bases. This CDR3 region has 17 residues. V shed 4 bases and J 0 bases; nucleotides not matched to a gene: 5. The germline gives CDR1 SGHRS, CDR2 YFSETQ. The CDR3 region has the DNA TGCGCCAGCAGCCCTGGACTAGCGGGAGGGCGCTCCTACGAGCAGTACTTC. Protein: CASSPGLAGGRSYEQYF.

Only a few counts were recorded for this clone. The J gene is TRBJ1-5, the V gene TRBV19; D is uncertain. This CDR3 has 13 amino acids. The V gene lost 4 bases and the J gene lost 7 bases, with 11 bases spanning the gap. Germline V CDR1 and CDR2: LNHDA, SQIVND (reference sequence). The CDR3 nucleotides read TGTGCCAGTAGTAAGTCTTACAAGCAGCCCCAGCATTTT. This encodes CASSKSYKQPQHF. Full variable domain (rest looked up from reference TRBV19 and TRBJ1-5): DGGITQSPKYLFRKEGQNVTLSCEQNLNHDAMYWYRQDPGQGLRLIYYSQIVNDFQKGDIAEGYSVSREKKESFPLTVTSAQKNPTAFYLCASSKSYKQPQHFGDGTRLSIL.

The chain combines TRBV5-6 with TRBJ1-4; 8 bases align to TRBD1. V shed 3 bases and J 8 bases; nucleotides not matched to a gene: 9. This CDR3 has 15 residues. Germline V lookup: CDR1 SGHDT, CDR2 YYEEEE. The CDR3 region has the DNA TGTGCCAGCAGCTCCTCAGGGGGCTCAAGGGAAAAACTGTTTTTT. Protein product: CASSSSGGSREKLFF.

The chain uses TRBV18 and TRBJ1-6; 7 nucleotides match TRBD1. The ends lost 1 base at V and 7 bases at J; junction bases unmatched: 13. The CDR3 length is 18 residues. Germline V gene lookup returns CDR1 KGHSH and CDR2 LQKENI. In DNA, the CDR3 is TGTGCCAGCTCACCACGGGCGCAGGGGGAGATCGCGAATTCACCCCTCCACTTT. Its protein product is CASSPRAQGEIANSPLHF.

This chain links TRBV4-3 with TRBJ2-1; a weak D match, TRBD1 (5 bases). This CDR3 has 13 amino acids. V dropped 5 bases and J dropped 6 bases, with 11 bases sitting between them. The germline V gene has CDR1 LGHNA and CDR2 YSLEER. CDR3 region: CASSDSGFNEQFF. CDR3 in DNA: TGCGCCAGCAGCGACTCAGGGTTCAATGAGCAGTTCTTC.

The chain combines TRBV7-2 with TRBJ2-2; 9 bases agree with TRBD2. The CDR3 consists of 15 residues. Germline CDR1 and CDR2: SGHTA and FQGNSA. Unmatched junction bases numbered 5, after V lost 5 bases and J lost 4 bases. The CDR3 spells CASSPGLASTGELFF. The CDR3 nucleotides are TGTGCCAGCAGCCCCGGACTAGCGAGCACCGGGGAGCTGTTTTTT.

The genes are TRBV28 and TRBJ1-2, with D possibly matching TRBD1 (5 bases). Trimming pared 4 bases from V and 4 bases from J, leaving 10 bases between. The CDR3 length is 13 residues. CDR1 MDHEN and CDR2 SYDVKM come from the germline V gene. CDR3 nucleotide sequence: TGTGCCAGCAGTTCTGTGGGGGGCTATGGCTACACCTTC. It codes for CASSSVGGYGYTF.

This clone was detected only once. The chain couples TRBV7-2 to TRBJ2-5; the D gene is possibly TRBD2 (7 bases). Trimming stripped 3 bases from V and 2 bases from J, with 13 bases between. The CDR3 loop spans 15 amino acids. CDR1 and CDR2 (germline): SGHTA, FQGNSA. The CDR3 DNA sequence: TGTGCCAGCAGCTTGCCGGGGGGCGGGCAAGAGACCCAGTACTTC. Its protein product is CASSLPGGGQETQYF. Supplemented by reference TRBV7-2 and TRBJ2-5, the full variable domain reads GAGVSQSPSNKVTEKGKDVELRCDPISGHTALYWYRQSLGQGLEFLIYFQGNSAPDKSGLPSDRFSAERTGGSVSTLTIQRTQQEDSAVYLCASSLPGGGQETQYFGPGTRLLVL.

This clone was recorded only once. The genes are TRBV2 and TRBJ2-3, with 7 nucleotides matching TRBD1. Germline V lookup: CDR1 SNHLY, CDR2 FYNNEI. The V and J ends lost 6 bases and 0 bases, in that order; junction bases with no gene match: 6. The CDR3 has 15 residues. CDR3 nucleotide sequence: TGTGCCAGCAGCCCCAGGGGGTTTAGCACAGATACGCAGTATTTT. This sequence encodes CASSPRGFSTDTQYF.

The chain employs TRBV4-1 and TRBJ2-1; D is unresolved. The CDR3 runs to 12 residues. Germline V gives CDR1 MGHRA, CDR2 YSYEKL. Trimming left V 2 bases short and J 6 bases short, with 5 bases between. The CDR3 protein is CASSQLTNEQFF. The CDR3 DNA reads TGCGCCAGCAGCCAACTAACCAATGAGCAGTTCTTC.

The chain links TRBV6-5 to TRBJ2-5; D is perhaps TRBD1 (6 bases). Looked up from germline, CDR1 is MNHEY and CDR2 is SVGAGI. V was shortened by 6 bases and J by 5 bases, with 16 bases between the two germline ends. CDR3 length equals 14 residues. This CDR3 is CASRSGELGETQYF. CDR3 sequence (DNA): TGTGCCAGCAGATCAGGGGAATTAGGGGAGACCCAGTACTTC.

V is TRBV4-3 and J is TRBJ1-5; D is uncertain. Germline CDR1 and CDR2: LGHNA and YSLEER. The V and J ends lost 0 bases and 1 base respectively, with 4 bases between them. There are 14 residues in the CDR3. Written as DNA, the CDR3 is TGCGCCAGCAGCCAAGATCGGAGCAATCAGCCCCAGCATTTT. Protein: CASSQDRSNQPQHF.

The gene calls are TRBV4-1 and TRBJ2-4, with 11 bases that match TRBD1. The CDR3 is 19 amino acids. With V trimmed by 1 base and J by 1 base, 9 bases remained unmatched. Germline V gene sequence: CDR1 MGHRA, CDR2 YSYEKL. Here the CDR3 reads CASSQGTGGSLRAKNIQYF. In nucleotides, the CDR3 is TGCGCCAGCAGCCAAGGGACAGGGGGCAGTTTGCGGGCCAAAAACATTCAGTACTTC.

The chain has TRBV19 and TRBJ2-7, with 7 bases aligning to TRBD2. Unmatched junction bases numbered 7, after V lost 5 bases and J lost 3 bases. This CDR3 comprises 14 residues. Germline CDR1 reads LNHDA; CDR2 reads SQIVND (reference sequence). CDR3 nucleotides: TGTGCCAGTAGTGTCTCTAGCGGAATCTACGAGCAGTACTTC. Its translation is CASSVSSGIYEQYF.